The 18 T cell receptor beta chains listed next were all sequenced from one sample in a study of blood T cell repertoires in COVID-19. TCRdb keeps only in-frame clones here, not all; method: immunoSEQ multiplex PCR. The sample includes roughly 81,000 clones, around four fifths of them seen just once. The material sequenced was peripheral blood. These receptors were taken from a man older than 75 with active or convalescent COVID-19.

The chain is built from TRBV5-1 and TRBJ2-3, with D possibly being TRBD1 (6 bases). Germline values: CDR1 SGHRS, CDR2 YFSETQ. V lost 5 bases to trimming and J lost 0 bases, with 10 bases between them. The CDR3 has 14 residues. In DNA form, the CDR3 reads TGCGCCAGCAGTTTCAGGGGCAGCACAGATACGCAGTATTTT. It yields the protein CASSFRGSTDTQYF.

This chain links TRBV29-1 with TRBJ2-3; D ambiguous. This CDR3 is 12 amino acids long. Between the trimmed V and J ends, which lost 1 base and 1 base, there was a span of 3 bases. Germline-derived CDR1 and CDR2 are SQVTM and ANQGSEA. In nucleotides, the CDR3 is TGCAGCGTTGAAGTCGGCACAGATACGCAGTATTTT. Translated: CSVEVGTDTQYF.

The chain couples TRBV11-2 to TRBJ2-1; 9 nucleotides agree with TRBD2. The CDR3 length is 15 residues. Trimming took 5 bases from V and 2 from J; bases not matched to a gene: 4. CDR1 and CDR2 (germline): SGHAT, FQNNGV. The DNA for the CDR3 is TGTGCCAGCAGCCTTAGACTAGCGGCCTACAATGAGCAGTTCTTC. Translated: CASSLRLAAYNEQFF.

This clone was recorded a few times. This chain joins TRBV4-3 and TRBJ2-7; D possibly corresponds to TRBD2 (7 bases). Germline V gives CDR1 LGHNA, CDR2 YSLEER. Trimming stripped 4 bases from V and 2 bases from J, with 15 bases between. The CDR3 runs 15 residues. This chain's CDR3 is CASSPGGGRTYEQYF. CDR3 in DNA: TGCGCCAGCAGCCCGGGGGGCGGGAGAACCTACGAGCAGTACTTC.

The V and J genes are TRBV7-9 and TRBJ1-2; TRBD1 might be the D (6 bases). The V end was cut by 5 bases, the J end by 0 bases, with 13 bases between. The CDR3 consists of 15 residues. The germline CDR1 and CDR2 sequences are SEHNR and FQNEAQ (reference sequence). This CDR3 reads CASSTGTTTNYGYTF. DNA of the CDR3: TGTGCCAGCAGCACGGGGACAACTACTAACTATGGCTACACCTTC.

Written as DNA, the CDR3 is TGTGCCAGCAGTTTTACGAGTAATCAGCCCCAGCATTTT. It translates to CASSFTSNQPQHF. The gene calls are TRBV6-6 and TRBJ1-5, with unresolved D. Trimming left V 4 bases short and J 4 bases short, with 8 bases between. This CDR3 spans 13 amino acids. Germline lookup yields CDR1 MNHNY and CDR2 SVGAGI (reference sequence).

The CDR3 bases are TGTGCCAGCAGTTCGACAGGGAACAGCAATCAGCCCCAGCATTTT. It yields the protein CASSSTGNSNQPQHF. V gene TRBV2 combines with J gene TRBJ1-5; 7 nucleotides line up with TRBD1. V dropped 5 bases and J dropped 1; count of bases not matched to a gene: 5. CDR1 is SNHLY and CDR2 is FYNNEI in the germline V gene. The CDR3 consists of 15 residues.

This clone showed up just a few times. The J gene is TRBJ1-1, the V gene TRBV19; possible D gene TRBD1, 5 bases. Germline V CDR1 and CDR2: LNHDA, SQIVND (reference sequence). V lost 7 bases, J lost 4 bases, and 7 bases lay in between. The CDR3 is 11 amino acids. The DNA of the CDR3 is TGTGCCAGTAACACAGGCACTGAAGCTTTCTTT. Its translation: CASNTGTEAFF.

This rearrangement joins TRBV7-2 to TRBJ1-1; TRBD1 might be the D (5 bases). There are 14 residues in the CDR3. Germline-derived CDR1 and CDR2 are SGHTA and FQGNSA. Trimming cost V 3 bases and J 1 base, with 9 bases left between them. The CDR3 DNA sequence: TGTGCCAGCAGCTTGGTGGGGCCGAACACTGAAGCTTTCTTT. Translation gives CASSLVGPNTEAFF.

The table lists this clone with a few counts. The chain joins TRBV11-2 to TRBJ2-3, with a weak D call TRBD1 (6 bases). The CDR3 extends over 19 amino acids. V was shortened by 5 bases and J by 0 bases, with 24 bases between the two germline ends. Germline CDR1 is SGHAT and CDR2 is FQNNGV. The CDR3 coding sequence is TGTGCCAGCAGCCGTTACCGCAGGGGAACTGCGTCTAGCACAGATACGCAGTATTTT. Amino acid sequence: CASSRYRRGTASSTDTQYF.

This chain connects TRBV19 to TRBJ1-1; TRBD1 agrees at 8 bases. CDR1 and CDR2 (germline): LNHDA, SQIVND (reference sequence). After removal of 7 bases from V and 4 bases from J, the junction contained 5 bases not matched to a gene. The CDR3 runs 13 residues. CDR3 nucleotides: TGTGCCAGTATGGACAGGGTAGGCACTGAAGCTTTCTTT. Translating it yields CASMDRVGTEAFF.

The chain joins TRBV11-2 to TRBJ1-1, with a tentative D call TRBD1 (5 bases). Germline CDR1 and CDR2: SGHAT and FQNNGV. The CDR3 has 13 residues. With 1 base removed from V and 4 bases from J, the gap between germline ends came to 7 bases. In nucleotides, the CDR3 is TGTGCCAGCAGCTTAGTGCAGGGCACTGAAGCTTTCTTT. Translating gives CASSLVQGTEAFF.

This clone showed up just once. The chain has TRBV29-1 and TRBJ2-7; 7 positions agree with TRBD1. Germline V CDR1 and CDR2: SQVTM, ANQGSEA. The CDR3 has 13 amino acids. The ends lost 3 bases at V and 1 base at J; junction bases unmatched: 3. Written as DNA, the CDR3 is TGCAGCGTTGACGACAGGGATTCCTACGAGCAGTACTTC. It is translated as CSVDDRDSYEQYF.

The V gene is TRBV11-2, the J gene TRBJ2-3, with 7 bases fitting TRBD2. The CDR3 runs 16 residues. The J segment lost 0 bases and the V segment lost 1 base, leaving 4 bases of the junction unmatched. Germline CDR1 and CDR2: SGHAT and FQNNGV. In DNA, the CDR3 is TGTGCCAGCAGCTTAGGGCTAGCGGCTAGCACAGATACGCAGTATTTT. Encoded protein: CASSLGLAASTDTQYF.

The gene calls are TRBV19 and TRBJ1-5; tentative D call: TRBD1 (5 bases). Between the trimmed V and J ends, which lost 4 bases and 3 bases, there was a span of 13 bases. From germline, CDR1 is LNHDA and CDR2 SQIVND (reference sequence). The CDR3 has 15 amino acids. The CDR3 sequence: CASSTLQGPNQPQHF. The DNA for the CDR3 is TGTGCCAGTAGTACGCTCCAGGGTCCCAATCAGCCCCAGCATTTT.

CDR3 residues: CASSQDRQGGHEKLFF. CDR3 nucleotide sequence: TGTGCCAGCAGCCAAGATCGCCAGGGAGGTCATGAAAAACTGTTTTTT. The chain has TRBV3-1 (or the pseudogene TRBV3-2) and TRBJ1-4, with D possibly being TRBD1 (5 bases). Trimming removed 0 bases at V and 6 bases at J, with 14 bases between. The CDR3 runs 16 residues. Per the germline V gene, CDR1 is LGHDT and CDR2 is YNNKEL (reference sequence).

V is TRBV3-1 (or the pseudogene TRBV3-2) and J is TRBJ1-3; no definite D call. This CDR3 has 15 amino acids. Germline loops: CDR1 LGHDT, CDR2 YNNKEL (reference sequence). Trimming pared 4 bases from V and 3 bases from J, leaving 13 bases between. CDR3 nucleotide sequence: TGTGCCAGCAGCCTCCCTCTGGGGAGTGGAAACACCATATATTTT. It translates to CASSLPLGSGNTIYF.

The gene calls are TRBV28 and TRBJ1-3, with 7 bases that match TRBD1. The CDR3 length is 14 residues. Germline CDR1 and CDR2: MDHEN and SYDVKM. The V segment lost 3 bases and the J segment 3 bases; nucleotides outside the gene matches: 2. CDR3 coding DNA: TGTGCCAGCAGTTTCGACAGGGTTGGAAACACCATATATTTT. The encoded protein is CASSFDRVGNTIYF.